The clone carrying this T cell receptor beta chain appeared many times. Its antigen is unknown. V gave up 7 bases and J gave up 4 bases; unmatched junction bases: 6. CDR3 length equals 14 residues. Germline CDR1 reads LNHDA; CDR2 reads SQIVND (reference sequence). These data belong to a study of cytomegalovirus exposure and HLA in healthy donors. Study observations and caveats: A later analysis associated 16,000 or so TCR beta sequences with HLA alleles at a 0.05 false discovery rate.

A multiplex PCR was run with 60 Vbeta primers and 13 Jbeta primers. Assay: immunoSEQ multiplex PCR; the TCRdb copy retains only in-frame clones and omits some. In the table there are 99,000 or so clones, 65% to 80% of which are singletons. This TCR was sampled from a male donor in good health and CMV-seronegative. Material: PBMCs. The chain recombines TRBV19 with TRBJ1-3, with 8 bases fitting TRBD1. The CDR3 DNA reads TGTGCCAGTAACGACAGGGGCGCCGGAAACACCATATATTTT. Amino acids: CASNDRGAGNTIYF.